This T cell receptor (beta chain) was profiled in a study of blood T cell repertoires in COVID-19. Across the whole study: The United States, Italy and Spain were the sources of the acute and convalescent COVID-19 samples. T cells, B-cell-depleted T cells, or PBMCs supplied cDNA or gDNA.

Per the germline V gene, CDR1 is MGHRA and CDR2 is YSYEKL. The CDR3 covers 14 residues. The V gene lost 4 bases and the J gene lost 3 bases, with 10 bases spanning the gap. Authors' methods: Amplification of reference gene primers was used by the study to estimate nucleated cell counts. TCRdb's copy holds only in-frame clones and misses some; the assay was immunoSEQ multiplex PCR. V, J and clone size reflect that table, while D and trimming were determined from the DNA. Altogether some 50,000 clones are present, around 85% being singletons, with the ten largest covering roughly 8.4%. The sequence came from a woman in her 70s with active COVID-19. This chain links TRBV4-1 with TRBJ1-5; D unclear. The sequenced sample consisted of peripheral blood. CDR3 sequence (DNA): TGCGCCAGCAGCCTTGAGGGAATCAATCAGCCCCAGCATTTT. Protein product: CASSLEGINQPQHF.